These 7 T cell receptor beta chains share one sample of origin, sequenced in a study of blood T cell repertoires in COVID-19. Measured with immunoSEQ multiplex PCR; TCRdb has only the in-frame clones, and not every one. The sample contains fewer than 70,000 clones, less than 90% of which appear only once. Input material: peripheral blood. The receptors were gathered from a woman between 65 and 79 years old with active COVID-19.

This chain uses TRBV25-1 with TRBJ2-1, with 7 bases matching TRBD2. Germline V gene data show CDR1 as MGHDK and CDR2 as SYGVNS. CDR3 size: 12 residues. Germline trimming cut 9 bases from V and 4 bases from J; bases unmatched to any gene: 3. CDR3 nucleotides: TGTGCCAGTAGACTAGCTTACAATGAGCAGTTCTTC. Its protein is CASRLAYNEQFF.

CDR3 nucleotide sequence: TGTGCCAGCAGCGTGGCTCAACAGGGGTACACCGGGGAGCTGTTTTTT. Its translation: CASSVAQQGYTGELFF. The rearrangement links TRBV9 to TRBJ2-2, with 7 nucleotides matching TRBD1. Germline V gives CDR1 SGDLS, CDR2 YYNGEE. V lost 2 bases and J lost 3; bases outside the gene matches: 7. The CDR3 is 16 amino acids.

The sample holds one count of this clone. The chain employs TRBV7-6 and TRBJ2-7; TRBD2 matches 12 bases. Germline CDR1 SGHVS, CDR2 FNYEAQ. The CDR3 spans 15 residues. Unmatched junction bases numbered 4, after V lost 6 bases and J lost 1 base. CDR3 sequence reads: CASSSGTSGSYEQYF. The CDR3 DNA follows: TGTGCCAGCAGTAGCGGGACTAGCGGGTCCTACGAGCAGTACTTC.

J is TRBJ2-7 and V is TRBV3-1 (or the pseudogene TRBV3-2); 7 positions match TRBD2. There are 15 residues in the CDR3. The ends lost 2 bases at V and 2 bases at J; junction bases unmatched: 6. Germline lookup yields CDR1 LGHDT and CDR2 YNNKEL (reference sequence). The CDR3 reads CASSQSRGGAYEQYF. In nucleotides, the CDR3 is TGTGCCAGCAGCCAATCACGGGGAGGGGCCTACGAGCAGTACTTC.

Written as DNA, the CDR3 is TGTGCCAGCAGTTTATCCGGGGCGGGAGGGTACAATGAGCAGTTCTTC. It yields the protein CASSLSGAGGYNEQFF. The chain recombines TRBV28 with TRBJ2-1, with TRBD2 matching over 9 bases. Germline CDR1 MDHEN, CDR2 SYDVKM. With V trimmed by 1 base and J by 4 bases, 5 bases remained unmatched. This CDR3 spans 16 amino acids. Based on the CDR3 plus reference TRBV28 and TRBJ2-1, the full variable domain is DVKVTQSSRYLVKRTGEKVFLECVQDMDHENMFWYRQDPGLGLRLIYFSYDVKMKEKGDIPEGYSVSREKKERFSLILESASTNQTSMYLCASSLSGAGGYNEQFFGPGTRLTVL.

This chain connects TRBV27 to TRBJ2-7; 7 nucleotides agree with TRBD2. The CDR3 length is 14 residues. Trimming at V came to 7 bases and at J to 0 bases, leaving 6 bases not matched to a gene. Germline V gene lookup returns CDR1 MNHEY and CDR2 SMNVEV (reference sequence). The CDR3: CASTTSASSYEQYF. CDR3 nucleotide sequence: TGTGCCAGCACCACTAGCGCAAGCTCCTACGAGCAGTACTTC.

The DNA of the CDR3 is TGCGCCAGTGTAGGGGGCGGTGAGCAGTTCTTC. Protein sequence: CASVGGGEQFF. The rearrangement joins TRBV5-1 to TRBJ2-1; 7 bases match TRBD1. Germline CDR1 reads SGHRS; CDR2 reads YFSETQ. This CDR3 comprises 11 residues. V dropped 8 bases and J dropped 9; count of bases not matched to a gene: 5.